This TCR beta chain emerged from a study of identical twins listed by TCRdb under 2016. Background on the whole study: To test whether fetal clonotypes persist, the study used deep sequencing on TCR alpha and beta repertoires from monozygotic twins, unrelated adults of various ages, and cord blood. To rule out contamination, the twin experiments were replicated at different times with different library preparation protocols.

Comments on this clonotype: Its cognate antigen has yet to be identified. The record has no base qualities; no much larger clone is one base away.

Libraries were prepared through 5' RACE. Reads for this sample came from an Illumina HiSeq 2000. A universal primer binding site was added through template switching, and the final cDNA carried a unique molecular identifier so that TCR cDNA molecules could be counted accurately. Specific primers in the conserved constant-segment region were used to synthesize first-strand cDNA for the TCR alpha and beta chains. Each cDNA library was double barcoded, with a SMART-Mk sample barcode plus Illumina barcodes, to control for contamination. TruSeq adapter sequences, together with Illumina sample barcodes, were added in two successive PCR steps. TCR alpha and beta cDNA libraries were sequenced on the Illumina HiSeq platform with custom primers. For the original study's pipeline: Unique molecular identifiers were extracted from raw reads with MiGEC, and CDR3 positions were determined with MiXCR. Recombination models were inferred per individual with the repgenHMM and IGoR tools using an EM algorithm. Shared clonotype analysis was performed with the tcR package in R, normalizing sharing by the product of cloneset sizes. To study raw recombination free of thymic and clonal selection effects, out-of-frame nonproductive sequences were analyzed. TCRdb reworked the public reads: Q25 trimming with fastp, MiXCR clone assembly, productive beta chains retained. Every entry covers one CDR3 protein and lists the most common genes and DNA from its rows. It is TCRdb's table, rather than the study itself, that gives the V and J calls and clone size. The sample table contains about 490,000 distinct CDR3 sequences; only one count was recorded for approximately 14% of them. Nearly 0.45% of the sample belongs to the ten largest clones.

Only healthy Caucasian donors were included. The twin cohort consisted of three pairs of female monozygotic twins, all aged roughly 18 to 29 years. Positive isolation kits from Invitrogen were used to isolate CD4+ and CD8+ T cell populations. The investigation overall reported the following: A weaker excess of twin sharing was found in beta out-of-frame sequences because the signal-to-noise ratio was lowered by fewer shared sequences. Abundant cord blood beta clonotypes carried fewer insertions; young adult naive repertoires showed a weaker similar trend, while memory repertoires showed none. Conclusions relied on cross-sectional statistical analysis, since the same donors could not be followed over many years. Compared with coincidental sharing between unrelated individuals, out-of-frame TCR alpha sequences shared between twins showed an excess of sequences with low generation probability. Recombination models systematically underestimated out-of-frame TCR alpha sharing in monozygotic twins but agreed with sharing between unrelated individuals. Invariant T cells such as MAIT and iNKT could partly confound zero-insertion analyses, though diverse VJ usage argued against this for most clonotypes.

V was cut back by 0 bases and J by 0 bases, leaving a gap of 16 bases between them. Reading from cysteine to phenylalanine, the CDR3 counts 18 amino acids. This entry keeps only the CDR3 DNA: 54 bases, framed from base 1. As encoded in the germline V gene (reference sequence), CDR1 is MNHEY while CDR2 is SMNVEV. These sequences were also reported in another study, on yellow fever vaccine responses in identical twins. From the second report: According to the authors, in identical twins the way T cells responded to vaccination appeared partly convergent and partly personalized. In the study, vaccine-responding T cell clones were precisely tracked in identical twins.

Recombination linked TRBV27 to TRBJ2-3; TRBD2 is a weak D gene call, 6 bases matching. This TCR came from a woman in her late teens or twenties in good health. Sequencing was carried out using CD4+ T cells sorted from blood. The sequenced DNA is TGTGCCAGCAGTTTATCGGTGTGGGGCGGGACTAGCACAGATACGCAGTATTTT. This encodes CASSLSVWGGTSTDTQYF.